This is a list of T cell receptor beta chains from one sample in a study of shared clonotypes between healthy human individuals. The repertoire was sequenced with immunoSEQ multiplex PCR; TCRdb's copy has only in-frame clones and lacks some. This table holds about 580,000 clones, roughly 98% found once. Material for sequencing was naive CD8+ T cells sorted from blood. Receptor source: a man aged 25-45 years in good health. The CDR3 runs from the conserved cysteine through the conserved F or W. A D gene is named only where the DNA matches it firmly. The listing skips clone size in some rows; elsewhere it reads once, few, many or a size class.

V: TRBV9; D: -; size: -; J: TRBJ2-1; DNA: TGTGCCAGCAGCGTAGGGGCCACTACCAGAGATGAGCAGTTCTTC; CDR3: CASSVGATTRDEQFF
V: TRBV28; D: -; size: -; J: TRBJ2-7; DNA: TGTGCCAGCAGCCCCGGCGGATCCTACGAGCAGTACTTC; CDR3: CASSPGGSYEQYF
V: TRBV27; D: TRBD1; size: -; J: TRBJ1-5; DNA: TGTGCCAGCAGTTCCCTGACAGGGGGTCAGCCCCAGCATTTT; CDR3: CASSSLTGGQPQHF
V: TRBV6-1; D: -; size: -; J: TRBJ1-2; DNA: TGTGCCAGCAGCGCAGGGACTGGGACCTATGGCTACACCTTC; CDR3: CASSAGTGTYGYTF
V: TRBV7-9; D: TRBD1; size: -; J: TRBJ2-5; DNA: TGTGCCAGCAGCCCCCGGGACAGGCAAGAGACCCAGTACTTC; CDR3: CASSPRDRQETQYF
V: TRBV27; D: TRBD1; size: -; J: TRBJ2-7; DNA: TGTGCCAGCAGTTTCCTGACAGGGCAGACCTACGAGCAGTACTTC; CDR3: CASSFLTGQTYEQYF
V: TRBV6-1; D: -; size: -; J: TRBJ1-1; DNA: TGTGCCAGCAGTGAAGTGACAGACGAAGCTTTCTTT; CDR3: CASSEVTDEAFF
V: TRBV18; D: TRBD2; size: -; J: TRBJ2-7; DNA: TGTGCCAGCTCACCACCAACTAGCGGGGTCTACGAGCAGTACTTC; CDR3: CASSPPTSGVYEQYF
V: TRBV2; D: -; size: -; J: TRBJ2-7; DNA: TGTGCCAGCAGCCCTACGGCAGGGACATACGAGCAGTACTTC; CDR3: CASSPTAGTYEQYF
V: TRBV6-5; D: -; size: -; J: TRBJ2-7; DNA: TGTGCCAGCACAGAAATCGGGAGCTCCTACGAGCAGTACTTC; CDR3: CASTEIGSSYEQYF
V: TRBV7-8; D: TRBD1; size: -; J: TRBJ1-5; DNA: TGTGCCAGCAGCCCTAAGACAGGGTTCAATCAGCCCCAGCATTTT; CDR3: CASSPKTGFNQPQHF
V: TRBV10-2; D: -; size: -; J: TRBJ2-7; DNA: TGCGCCAGCAGTGAGCTCCGGTTTAGCTACTACGAGCAGTACTTC; CDR3: CASSELRFSYYEQYF
V: TRBV5-5; D: TRBD1; size: -; J: TRBJ2-3; DNA: TGTGCCAGCAGCTGGTCAGGGGGTGTAGATACGCAGTATTTT; CDR3: CASSWSGGVDTQYF
V: TRBV27; D: -; size: -; J: TRBJ2-7; DNA: TGTGCCAGCAGTTTCGGGACGACCTACGAGCAGTACTTC; CDR3: CASSFGTTYEQYF
V: TRBV5-6; D: -; size: -; J: TRBJ1-5; DNA: TGTGCCAGCAGCTTGGCCAACAGAGGCAATCAGCCCCAGCATTTT; CDR3: CASSLANRGNQPQHF
V: TRBV28; D: -; size: -; J: TRBJ2-7; DNA: TGTGCCAGCAGTTTACTTTCCTCCTACGAGCAGTACTTC; CDR3: CASSLLSSYEQYF
V: TRBV6-5; D: TRBD1; size: -; J: TRBJ1-1; DNA: TGTGCCAGCAGTTTCCCAGGGGGAACCCCGAACACTGAAGCTTTCTTT; CDR3: CASSFPGGTPNTEAFF
V: TRBV21-1; D: -; size: -; J: TRBJ2-1; DNA: TGTGCCAGCAGCGCGGGACTAGCGGGACCCCGGGTGTACAATGAGCAGTTCTTC; CDR3: CASSAGLAGPRVYNEQFF
V: TRBV29-1; D: -; size: -; J: TRBJ1-3; DNA: TGCAGCGCTATCTATTCAGGAAACACCATATATTTT; CDR3: CSAIYSGNTIYF
V: TRBV27; D: -; size: once; J: TRBJ1-1; DNA: TGTGCCAGCAGTTTATGGGGTGGGGCCTGGGAAGCTTTCTTT; CDR3: CASSLWGGAWEAFF
V: TRBV7-8; D: TRBD1; size: -; J: TRBJ2-5; DNA: TGTGCCAGCAGCTTTCGGGACAGGGCGCAAGAGACCCAGTACTTC; CDR3: CASSFRDRAQETQYF
V: TRBV7-8; D: -; size: -; J: TRBJ2-7; DNA: TGTGCCAGCAGCTTAGAAGTATACGAGCAGTACTTC; CDR3: CASSLEVYEQYF
V: TRBV7-6; D: -; size: -; J: TRBJ2-1; DNA: TGTGCCAGCAGCTTACAGGGGAATGAGCAGTTCTTC; CDR3: CASSLQGNEQFF
V: TRBV19; D: TRBD1; size: -; J: TRBJ1-1; DNA: TGTGCCAGTAAAGAGGCAGGGGGAGTCACTGAAGCTTTCTTT; CDR3: CASKEAGGVTEAFF
V: TRBV7-6; D: TRBD1; size: -; J: TRBJ2-1; DNA: TGTGCCAGCAGCTTCCTGACAGGGAAAATGCGAGGGAATGAGCAGTTCTTC; CDR3: CASSFLTGKMRGNEQFF
V: TRBV14; D: -; size: -; J: TRBJ1-1; DNA: TGTGCCAGCAGCCAAGGCGTGAACACTGAAGCTTTCTTT; CDR3: CASSQGVNTEAFF
V: TRBV9; D: -; size: -; J: TRBJ1-2; DNA: TGTGCCAGCAGCTCTCCCAGGGTCGGGGCTAACTATGGCTACACCTTC; CDR3: CASSSPRVGANYGYTF
V: TRBV30; D: -; size: -; J: TRBJ2-7; DNA: TGTGCCTGGGAGCCTGTGGAGGTCTACGAGCAGTACTTC; CDR3: CAWEPVEVYEQYF
V: TRBV7-2; D: -; size: -; J: TRBJ2-7; DNA: TGTGCCAGCAGGCGGACCGGACAGTTCTCCTACGAGCAGTACTTC; CDR3: CASRRTGQFSYEQYF
V: TRBV9; D: -; size: -; J: TRBJ2-5; DNA: TGTGCCAGCAGCGTAGAGGGGGGGCGCGAGACCCAGTACTTC; CDR3: CASSVEGGRETQYF
V: TRBV15; D: -; size: -; J: TRBJ1-1; DNA: TGTGCCACCAGCAGAGAATCGGTGAACACTGAAGCTTTCTTT; CDR3: CATSRESVNTEAFF
V: TRBV27; D: TRBD2; size: once; J: TRBJ2-3; DNA: TGTGCCAGCAGTTTATCGATGGGAGGGTATGGCACAGATACGCAGTATTTT; CDR3: CASSLSMGGYGTDTQYF
V: TRBV5-1; D: -; size: -; J: TRBJ2-1; DNA: TGCGCCAGCAGCTTGGGGATGAGTAATGAGCAGTTCTTC; CDR3: CASSLGMSNEQFF
V: TRBV19; D: TRBD2; size: -; J: TRBJ2-7; DNA: TGTGCCAGTAGTGCCCCAGGTAGCGGGAGGTCCTACGAGCAGTACTTC; CDR3: CASSAPGSGRSYEQYF
V: TRBV5-1; D: -; size: -; J: TRBJ2-1; DNA: TGCGCCAGCAGCCCCCGGGATCAGCTAGGTGAGCAGTTCTTC; CDR3: CASSPRDQLGEQFF
V: TRBV4-1; D: -; size: -; J: TRBJ2-1; DNA: TGCGCCAGCAGCCCCCCAGACAGGTCGCGGGACAATGAGCAGTTCTTC; CDR3: CASSPPDRSRDNEQFF
V: TRBV11-2; D: -; size: once; J: TRBJ2-7; DNA: TGTGCCAGCAGCTTGAGGGGGGCCCCTGACCGGGTCGAGCAGTACTTC; CDR3: CASSLRGAPDRVEQYF
V: TRBV19; D: TRBD2; size: -; J: TRBJ2-1; DNA: TGTGCCAGCGGACTAGCATGGAATGAGCAGTTCTTC; CDR3: CASGLAWNEQFF
V: TRBV10-1; D: TRBD2; size: once; J: TRBJ2-1; DNA: TGCGCCAGCAGCGATTTTAGCGGGGTGGTAAATGAGCAGTTCTTC; CDR3: CASSDFSGVVNEQFF
V: TRBV10-3; D: -; size: -; J: TRBJ2-6; DNA: TGTGCCATCAGTGAACGTGGGTCGGGGCCCATCTCTGGGGCCAACGTCCTGACTTTC; CDR3: CAISERGSGPISGANVLTF
V: TRBV5-1; D: -; size: -; J: TRBJ1-4; DNA: TGCGCCAGCAGCTTGGAGGGTCAGAGTAATGAAAAACTGTTTTTT; CDR3: CASSLEGQSNEKLFF
V: TRBV13; D: -; size: once; J: TRBJ2-3; DNA: TGTGCCAGCCGCACCAAGTACAGGGATGAGGGCACAGATACGCAGTATTTT; CDR3: CASRTKYRDEGTDTQYF